This TCR beta chain comes out of a study of blood T cell repertoires in COVID-19. The wider study: Specimens from acute and convalescent COVID-19 originated in the United States, Italy and Spain.

Profiling relied on immunoSEQ multiplex PCR, and the TCRdb table lists in-frame clones only, not all of them. The table records 380,000 or so clones, 85% to 90% of them present only once. Germline CDR1 reads LNHDA; CDR2 reads SQIVND (reference sequence). V was shortened by 3 bases and J by 8 bases, with 10 bases between the two germline ends. The CDR3 is 12 amino acids. The sample was PBMCs or T cells enriched from blood (not recorded which). V gene TRBV19 combines with J gene TRBJ1-2, with D unresolved. The clonotype originates from a woman aged 25 to 39 with acute COVID-19. The CDR3 sequence: CASSIGGRGYTF. In DNA, the CDR3 is TGTGCCAGTAGTATCGGAGGGCGAGGCTACACCTTC.